This T cell receptor (beta chain) originates from a study of OX40 agonist ivuxolimab in advanced cancers. Study results and caveats: The expanded peripheral T cells' antigen specificity was not determined. On average, CD8+ T cells had more expanded clones than CD4+.

About this clone: Its antigen is unknown.

TCRdb keeps only in-frame clones here, not all; method: immunoSEQ multiplex PCR. The sample lists over 45,000 clones; roughly 90% were seen once. Baseline was the first blood sampling point, followed by cycle 4 day 1 and cycle 7 day 1. The sequencing used CD4+ or CD8+ T cells sorted from blood, collected in a trial of the OX40 agonist ivuxolimab. The receptor was derived from an adult with an advanced solid tumor such as melanoma, head and neck, liver or kidney cancer.

Here the CDR3 reads CASSLVMTSGNYEQYF. CDR3 nucleotide sequence: TGTGCCAGCAGTTTAGTTATGACTAGCGGGAACTACGAGCAGTACTTC. The genes are TRBV27 and TRBJ2-7; 11 bases line up with TRBD2. V lost 2 bases to trimming and J lost 3 bases; unmatched junction nucleotides: 6. CDR3 length: 16 amino acids. CDR1 and CDR2 (germline): MNHEY, SMNVEV (reference sequence).